The clone carrying this TCR beta chain was found many times. Its antigen remains unknown. The V end was cut by 5 bases, the J end by 8 bases, with 12 bases between. There are 11 residues in the CDR3. Germline-derived CDR1 and CDR2 are DFQATT and SNEGSKA (reference sequence). This entry belongs to a study of beta chain features in type 1 diabetes. Overall study results and limits: TCRB repertoires of naive, central memory and Treg cells appeared more similar among patients than among healthy donors.

Investigators reverse transcribed all isolated RNA, so they sequenced expressed TCRB transcripts. Sequencing used immunoSEQ multiplex PCR; TCRdb keeps in-frame clones, though not all of them. The sample lists 300,000 to 350,000 clones, around 15% occurring once. The receptor comes from a man aged 25 to 40 in good health. The chain joins TRBV20-1 to TRBJ1-2; unclear D gene. The specimen was central memory CD4+ T cells from blood. The CDR3 nucleotides are TGCAGTGCTCCTCAGAGGAGGGGCTACACCTTC. It translates to CSAPQRRGYTF.